This section outlines one TCR beta chain sequence together with its context. The data stem from a study of T cells after yellow fever vaccination. Each CDR3 protein is one row after TCRdb ran MiXCR on the 5' RACE reads. The sample contains fewer than 450,000 distinct CDR3 sequences, roughly 4% of which appear only once. Germline V lookup: CDR1 SGHTA, CDR2 FQGNSA. Deletions cut 4 bases from V and 4 bases from J, with 11 bases between. The CDR3 has 14 amino acids. This clonotype originated in a man between 18 and 35 years old who received the YFV17D yellow fever vaccine. The J gene is TRBJ1-3, the V gene TRBV7-2, with D maybe TRBD1 (6 bases). Sequencing was performed on PBMCs, taken 5 days after the yellow fever booster vaccination. CDR3 protein: CASSYLDRGNTIYF. CDR3 in DNA: TGTGCCAGCAGCTACCTCGACAGGGGAAACACCATATATTTT.